This TCR beta chain was profiled in a study of blood T cells in healthy people across ages. The V gene's germline CDR1 is SGHRS and CDR2 YFSETQ. This CDR3 comprises 16 residues. Unmatched junction bases numbered 6, after V lost 0 bases and J lost 4 bases. Next came a second PCR, run for roughly 6 to 11 cycles, which used a sample-barcoded 5' primer along with a J-beta primer mix. TCRdb used MiXCR to reprocess the 5' RACE reads, holding one entry per CDR3 protein. The sample shows about 1.4 million distinct CDR3 sequences, 59% of them seen only once. The receptor was isolated from a young man in good health. Sequencing was performed on blood. The chain recombines TRBV5-1 with TRBJ2-1; TRBD1 matches at 8 bases. The CDR3 protein is CASSLAGTGAYNEQFF. CDR3 DNA sequence: TGCGCCAGCAGCTTGGCAGGGACAGGTGCGTACAATGAGCAGTTCTTC.